This TCR beta chain was profiled in a study of T cell responses to AZD1222 COVID-19 vaccine (dated by TCRdb to 2020 to 2023). With respect to the entire study: AZD1222 recipients with second doses at about 4 weeks or about 12 weeks were pooled, because spike-specific TCR depth and breadth did not differ between schedules. Trial participants were enrolled by age into subgroups of 18-55, 56-69 and 70-plus years, and roughly 150, 30 and 60 TCR-sequenced participants, respectively, were included in these subgroups. TCR sequencing covered more than 230 trial participants: nearly 210 given two doses of AZD1222 and 26 given two doses of MenACWY control vaccine. General study outcomes and caveats: In the small 56-69-year group, the increase in depth fell short of significance, most likely because of low power. Because no samples from the day 14 peak response were available, repertoires could be characterized only after the peak T cell response. Spike-specific TCR breadth and depth rose significantly after two AZD1222 doses compared with day 0 and with MenACWY recipients. Most participants were white British and females outnumbered males, and the authors suggested that clonal diversity may have been underestimated. The whole spike protein was spanned by vaccine-associated CD4 TCRs, and dominant responses were seen in regions 160-218 and 743-854. Conclusions about previously exposed vaccinees are limited because only five to seven AZD1222 recipients were SARS-CoV-2 seropositive at baseline. Reportedly, close to half of the unique spike-specific TCRs recognized epitopes lying outside the regions that are mutated in the B.1.351 and B.1.1.7 variants.

The CDR3 regions of human TCRbeta chains were analyzed by immunosequencing. As for how the authors treated the data: Repertoire TCRs were checked for matches against a reference library of SARS-CoV-2-specific TCRs that had been generated using the MIRA antigen-specificity platform. Breadth was defined as the fraction of unique TCRs that were SARS-CoV-2-associated, and depth was defined as the fraction of total T cells that were SARS-CoV-2-associated. Using the MIRA data, every spike-specific TCR was mapped to the spike region that the TCR reacted to and assigned to either a CD4 or a CD8 class. Log10-transformed breadth and depth values were compared by one-way ANOVA with Sidak's multiple comparisons tests. TCRdb obtained this table from immuneACCESS and retained in-frame rearrangements with V and J assigned. These tables miss some clones; where compared with another copy, unresolved V genes account for less than half of the shortfall, and the remainder is unexplained. V and J calls and clone size are those listed in that table; D and trimming were worked out from the DNA. Within this sample are roughly 78,000 clones, with nearly 85% of them counted one time only. The ten largest clonotypes hold around 2.8% of the sample.

Taken with the paper, the label for time point translates to: baseline before first vaccination. The vaccinee samples were drawn from two UK trials, COV001 and COV002, one of which was a single-blind randomized controlled phase 2/3 trial testing AZD1222 (ChAdOx1 nCoV-19) in healthy adults. For TCRbeta chain sequencing, PBMC samples from trial participants were taken at day 0 and at day 28 after the second dose. Counted from cysteine to phenylalanine, this CDR3 has 14 amino acids. Only CDR3 DNA remains: 42 bases, in frame from the first base. CDR1 and CDR2 are drawn from the germline V gene: SNHLY, FYNNEI. V gives up 10 bases and J gives up 2 bases, and the segment between their germline ends measures 16 bases. This clone was observed a handful of times. Its antigen specificity is not known. No qualities accompany the bases; no much larger clone lies one base away.

The origin of this receptor is an adult in good health. The chain joins TRBV2 to TRBJ2-3; the D call is tentative, TRBD1 or TRBD2, as each matches 5 bases. Specimen: peripheral blood, collected on day 0 of AZD1222 vaccination. CDR3 protein: CANRPGQYTDTQYF. In nucleotides, the sequence is TGTGCCAATCGCCCGGGGCAATACACAGATACGCAGTATTTT. This CDR3, with the reference TRBV2 and TRBJ2-3 proteins standing in past its ends, gives the full variable domain EPEVTQTPSHQVTQMGQEVILRCVPISNHLYFYWYRQILGQKVEFLVSFYNNEISEKSEIFDDQFSVERPDGSNFTLKIRSTKLEDSAMYFCANRPGQYTDTQYFGPGTRLTVL.